The present TCR beta chain was sequenced within a study of Ad26.COV2.S vaccination and SARS-CoV-2 variants. As for the study in general: Recipients of Ad26.COV2.S got it intramuscularly, once or twice 56 days apart.

The CDR3 covers 13 residues. The junction had 3 bases not matched to a gene; V was cut back by 5 bases and J by 6 bases. The germline CDR1 and CDR2 sequences are SNHLY and FYNNEI. General observations from the study: The TCR breadth and depth analyses may have understated or missed part of the total T cell responses.

The treatment here: about 20 received Ad26.COV2.S at low or high dose, single or two shots; 5 received placebo; per-sample allocation not given. The samples were gathered on day 63 after the first injection of vaccine or placebo. Note on this clone: Its antigen is unidentified.

Assay used: immunoSEQ multiplex PCR; TCRdb lists only in-frame clones, some missing. This sample has about 680,000 clones; approximately 88% occur once, and the top ten carry about 1.5%. This specimen was peripheral blood, taken in a trial of Ad26.COV2.S vaccine versus placebo. The rearrangement joins TRBV2 to TRBJ2-2; 7 nucleotides agree with TRBD1. The TCR sequence derives from a person between 18 and 59 years old who received the Ad26.COV2.S COVID-19 vaccine or a placebo. The CDR3 sequence: CASSWDSPGELFF. CDR3 nucleotides: TGTGCCAGCAGTTGGGACAGCCCCGGGGAGCTGTTTTTT.